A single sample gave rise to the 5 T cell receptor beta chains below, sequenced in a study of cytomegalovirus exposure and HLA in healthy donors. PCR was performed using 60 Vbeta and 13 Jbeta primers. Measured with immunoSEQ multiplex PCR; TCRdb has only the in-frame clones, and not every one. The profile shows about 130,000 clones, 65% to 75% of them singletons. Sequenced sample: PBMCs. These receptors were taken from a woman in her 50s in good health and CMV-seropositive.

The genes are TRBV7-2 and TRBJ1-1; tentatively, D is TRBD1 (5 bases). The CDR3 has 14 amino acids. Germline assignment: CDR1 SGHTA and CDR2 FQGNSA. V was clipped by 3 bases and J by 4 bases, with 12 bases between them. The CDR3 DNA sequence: TGTGCCAGCAGCTTTCCAGGGATGTTCACTGAAGCTTTCTTT. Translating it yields CASSFPGMFTEAFF.

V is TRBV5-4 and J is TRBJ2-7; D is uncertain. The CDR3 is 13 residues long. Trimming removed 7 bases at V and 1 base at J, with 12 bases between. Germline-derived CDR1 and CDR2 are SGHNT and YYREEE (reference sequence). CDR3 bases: TGTGCCAGCGGCCCGGCGGCTTCCTACGAGCAGTACTTC. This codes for CASGPAASYEQYF.

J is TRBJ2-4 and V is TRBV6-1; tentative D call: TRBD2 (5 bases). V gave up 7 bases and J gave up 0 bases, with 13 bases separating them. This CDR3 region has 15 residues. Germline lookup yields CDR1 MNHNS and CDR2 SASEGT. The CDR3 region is CASTPGTIAKNIQYF. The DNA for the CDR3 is TGTGCCAGCACTCCGGGAACGATAGCCAAAAACATTCAGTACTTC.

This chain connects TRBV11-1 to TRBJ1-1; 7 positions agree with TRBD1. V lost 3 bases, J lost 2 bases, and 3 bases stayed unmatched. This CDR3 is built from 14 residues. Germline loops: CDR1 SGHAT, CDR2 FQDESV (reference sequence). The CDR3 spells CASSFSGGNTEAFF. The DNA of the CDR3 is TGTGCCAGCAGCTTCTCAGGGGGAAACACTGAAGCTTTCTTT.

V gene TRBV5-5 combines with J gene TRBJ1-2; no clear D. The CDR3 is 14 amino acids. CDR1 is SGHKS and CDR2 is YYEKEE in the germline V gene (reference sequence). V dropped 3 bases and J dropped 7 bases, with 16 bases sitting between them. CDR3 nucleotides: TGTGCCAGCAGCTCCATGTACAGCCAAAGTGGCTACACCTTC. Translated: CASSSMYSQSGYTF.